The clone carrying this T cell receptor beta chain was seen a handful of times. Relying on iRepertoire HTBI primers and Arm-PCR of CDR3 regions, the team built TCR beta libraries. TCRdb passed the multiplex PCR reads through MiXCR, listing each CDR3 protein once. The profile covers 530,000 or so distinct CDR3 sequences, with 13% appearing a single time and roughly a tenth taken by the ten largest. The sample is drawn from a study of regulatory T cells in long-lasting Graves disease. V gave up 6 bases and J gave up 8 bases, with 10 bases separating them. This CDR3 has 11 amino acids. The germline V gene has CDR1 SQVTM and CDR2 ANQGSEA. Time point given: newly diagnosed GD, antithyroid drugs for less than 3 months. Scientists built the TCR library using RNA that was extracted from PBMCs. The sample also formed part of further work on T cells in Graves' hyperthyroidism and ophthalmopathy. From that paper: A patient was excluded if there was uncontrolled infection, other autoimmune disease, pregnancy or lactation.

The material was peripheral blood mononuclear cells (PBMCs), obtained at new diagnosis, from a patient treated with antithyroid drugs. The clonotype was recovered from a man aged 25-45 years with Graves disease. This rearrangement joins TRBV29-1 to TRBJ1-4; a possible D gene is TRBD1 (5 bases). The DNA of the CDR3 is TGCAGCGTAGGATGGGGGGAAAAACTGTTTTTT. Translating it yields CSVGWGEKLFF. The variable domain in full, completed from reference TRBV29-1 and TRBJ1-4, reads SAVISQKPSRDICQRGTSLTIQCQVDSQVTMMFWYRQQPGQSLTLIATANQGSEATYESGFVIDKFPISRPNLTFSTLTVSNMSPEDSSIYLCSVGWGEKLFFGSGTQLSVL.